Following are 31 T cell receptor beta chains from one sample sequenced in a study of T cells in Graves' hyperthyroidism and ophthalmopathy. There were TCR beta CDR3 regions amplified from RNA transcripts. The study used the HTBI primer set for a first-round RT-PCR of the TCR CDR3. A single record per CDR3 protein comes from TCRdb applying MiXCR to the multiplex PCR reads. The top ten hold about 49% of the sample, which has 300,000 to 400,000 distinct CDR3 sequences, approximately 18% seen once. Sequencing was performed on blood. The source is a woman aged 45-65 years with Graves' hyperthyroidism.

This clonotype was picked up many times. The rearrangement links TRBV28 to TRBJ1-2; no clear D. CDR1 is MDHEN and CDR2 is SYDVKM in the germline V gene. Trimming stripped 3 bases from V and 3 bases from J, with 8 bases between. This CDR3 is built from 13 residues. The CDR3 region has the DNA TGTGCCAGCAGTTTTCCCCCCGACTATGGCTACACCTTC. This translates into CASSFPPDYGYTF.

This clonotype came up a few times. This chain joins TRBV27 and TRBJ2-4, with TRBD2 as a possible D gene (6 bases). Trimming pared 5 bases from V and 8 bases from J, leaving 13 bases between. This CDR3 has 13 amino acids. Per germline, CDR1 MNHEY and CDR2 SMNVEV (reference sequence). CDR3 sequence (DNA): TGTGCCAGCAGTCCCAGCTGGGGGGACATTCAGTACTTC. Protein product: CASSPSWGDIQYF.

The genes are TRBV6-1 and TRBJ2-7; TRBD2 agrees at 11 bases. The germline V gene encodes CDR1 MNHNS and CDR2 SASEGT. V was pared by 0 bases and J by 2 bases, with 3 bases of the junction left unmatched. This CDR3 contains 16 residues. This CDR3 is CASSEAASGRTYEQYF. DNA of the CDR3: TGTGCCAGCAGTGAAGCGGCTAGCGGGAGGACCTACGAGCAGTACTTC.

This clonotype was observed a few times. This sequence joins TRBV5-8 and TRBJ1-2, with D tentatively TRBD1 (6 bases). From germline, CDR1 is SGHTS and CDR2 YDEGEE. CDR3 size: 15 residues. The V and J ends lost 3 bases and 4 bases respectively, with 16 bases between them. The CDR3 spells CASSSFLQGLYGYTF. The CDR3 DNA sequence: TGTGCCAGCAGCTCGTTTCTACAGGGCCTCTATGGCTACACCTTC.

Concerning this clonotype itself: This clone may be a read error of a much larger clone one base away. The chain couples TRBV6-5 to TRBJ1-3; D not certain. V was trimmed by 0 bases and J by 3 bases, leaving 12 bases between them. This CDR3 region has 16 residues. Per germline, CDR1 MNHEY and CDR2 SVGAGI. CDR3 nucleotide sequence: TGTGCCAGCAGTTACTCGGGCAGAATCTTTGGAAACACCATATATTTT. Its protein is CASSYSGRIFGNTIYF.

This clonotype was counted only a few times. V is TRBV5-1 and J is TRBJ2-1, with D unresolved. The CDR3 totals 15 residues. Germline V gives CDR1 SGHRS, CDR2 YFSETQ. V lost 0 bases and J 1 base, leaving 8 bases between the germline ends. The CDR3 DNA reads as TGCGCCAGCAGCTTGGAACGGGTATCCTACAATGAGCAGTTCTTC. Residues: CASSLERVSYNEQFF.

This clonotype appeared many times. V is TRBV20-1 and J is TRBJ2-5; D is unresolved. Germline CDR1 is DFQATT and CDR2 is SNEGSKA (reference sequence). The CDR3 totals 13 residues. V was pared by 1 base and J by 4 bases, with 10 bases between. The DNA of the CDR3 is TGCAGTGCTAGAGGTCAGCCCGGAGAGACCCAGTACTTC. Residues: CSARGQPGETQYF.

The chain carries TRBV29-1 and TRBJ2-1; TRBD1 matches at 8 bases. Germline trimming cut 4 bases from V and 10 bases from J; bases unmatched to any gene: 15. Germline-derived CDR1 and CDR2 are SQVTM and ANQGSEA. The CDR3 runs 15 residues. The CDR3 loop is CSVVYVGRGLDEQFF. CDR3 in DNA: TGCAGCGTTGTGTACGTGGGCAGGGGGCTGGACGAGCAGTTCTTC.

The table lists this clonotype with many counts. The chain combines TRBV11-1 with TRBJ2-5, with 12 bases lining up with TRBD2. Germline-derived CDR1 and CDR2 are SGHAT and FQDESV (reference sequence). Losses at the gene ends were 3 bases for V and 5 bases for J; bases not matched to a gene: 7. The CDR3 has 16 amino acids. The CDR3 nucleotides read TGTGCCAGCAGCTTCGCTAGCGGGGGGGCGGGGGAGACCCAGTACTTC. Its protein product is CASSFASGGAGETQYF.

There are many counts of this clonotype. The chain links TRBV14 to TRBJ2-1; D is possibly TRBD1 or TRBD2 (6 bases each). Trimming removed 3 bases at V and 0 bases at J, with 15 bases between. CDR1 and CDR2 from the germline V gene are SGHDN and FVKESK. This CDR3 is 17 amino acids long. CDR3 in amino acids: CASSQRGHTRSYNEQFF. Here the CDR3 DNA reads TGTGCCAGCAGCCAGCGGGGACACACCCGCTCCTACAATGAGCAGTTCTTC.

Many counts were recorded for this clonotype. The CDR3 reads CASSRQEATEAFF. Here the CDR3 DNA reads TGTGCCAGCAGCAGACAGGAGGCTACTGAAGCTTTCTTT. This chain connects TRBV12-3 or TRBV12-4 to TRBJ1-1; a weak D match, TRBD1 (6 bases). V was shortened by 6 bases and J by 5 bases, with 13 bases between the two germline ends. The CDR3 has 13 residues.

This clonotype was counted a few times. The rearrangement links TRBV20-1 to TRBJ2-1, with TRBD2 matching over 15 bases. V was clipped by 0 bases and J by 10 bases; unmatched bases: 7. CDR3 length equals 16 residues. The germline gives CDR1 DFQATT, CDR2 SNEGSKA (reference sequence). CDR3 loop: CSARDWQGTSGREQFF. The DNA of the CDR3 is TGCAGTGCTAGAGATTGGCAGGGGACTAGCGGGAGGGAGCAGTTCTTC.

This clonotype was detected a few times. The rearrangement uses TRBV7-8 and TRBJ1-2, with TRBD1 matching over 7 bases. After removal of 3 bases from V and 4 bases from J, the junction contained 14 bases not matched to a gene. CDR1 is SGHVS, CDR2 FQNEAQ, per germline. The CDR3 sequence is 17 residues long. The DNA of the CDR3 is TGTGCCAGCAGCTTTAGCAGGGGGACGATAATTTCCTATGGCTACACCTTC. Its protein product is CASSFSRGTIISYGYTF.

This chain uses TRBV27 with TRBJ1-4; weak D call: TRBD1 (6 bases). The CDR3 runs to 15 residues. Germline V CDR1 and CDR2: MNHEY, SMNVEV (reference sequence). V lost 1 base, J lost 5 bases, and 11 bases lay in between. The CDR3 coding sequence is TGTGCCAGCAGTTTATTTGCAGGGGCGAATGAAAAACTGTTTTTT. Translating it yields CASSLFAGANEKLFF.

This clonotype was observed a handful of times. V is TRBV15 and J is TRBJ2-7; 8 bases map to TRBD1. This CDR3 contains 13 residues. CDR1 and CDR2 from the germline V gene are LNHNV and YYDKDF (reference sequence). Unmatched junction bases numbered 4, after V lost 4 bases and J lost 5 bases. The CDR3 DNA sequence: TGTGCCACCAGCAAGGACAGGGACAACGAGCAGTACTTC. It encodes CATSKDRDNEQYF. The whole variable domain, filled in from reference TRBV15 and TRBJ2-7, reads DAMVIQNPRYQVTQFGKPVTLSCSQTLNHNVMYWYQQKSSQAPKLLFHYYDKDFNNEADTPDNFQSRRPNTSFCFLDIRSPGLGDTAMYLCATSKDRDNEQYFGPGTRLTVT.

A note on this clonotype: The junction differs from germline at one of its ends, possibly a read error. The rearrangement uses TRBV11-2 and TRBJ1-4; D remains ambiguous. There are 15 residues in the CDR3. Per the germline V gene, CDR1 is SGHAT and CDR2 is FQNNGV. The CDR3 reads CATSFYPANNEKLFF. CDR3 bases: TGTGCCACCAGCTTTTATCCTGCAAATAATGAAAAACTGTTTTTT. Variable domain in full (rest from reference TRBV11-2 and TRBJ1-4): EAGVAQSPRYKIIEKRQSVAFWCNPISGHATLYWYQQILGQGPKLLIQFQNNGVVDDSQLPKDRFSAERLKGVDSTLKIQPAKLEDSAVYLCATSFYPANNEKLFFGSGTQLSVL.

The CDR3 nucleotides are TGCGCCAGCAGCGGGGGACAGGGGGCAAACACTGAAGCTTTCTTT. It specifies CASSGGQGANTEAFF. This rearrangement joins TRBV5-1 to TRBJ1-1; 12 nucleotides match TRBD1. The CDR3 runs to 15 residues. Germline assignment: CDR1 SGHRS and CDR2 YFSETQ. Trimming at V came to 4 bases and at J to 2 bases, leaving 3 bases not matched to a gene.

This clonotype has ten or more counts. The chain uses TRBV19 and TRBJ2-1; no clear D gene. The CDR3 length is 14 residues. V was shortened by 1 base and J by 6 bases, with 10 bases between the two germline ends. Germline assignment: CDR1 LNHDA and CDR2 SQIVND (reference sequence). The CDR3 here is CASSIVGSFNEQFF. The CDR3 nucleotides are TGTGCCAGTAGTATAGTCGGTAGCTTCAATGAGCAGTTCTTC.

This clonotype was counted a few times. V usage is TRBV24-1 and J usage is TRBJ1-4; TRBD1 matches 8 bases. Germline-derived CDR1 and CDR2 are KGHDR and SFDVKD. The CDR3 covers 15 residues. With 1 base clipped from V and 8 bases from J, the junction kept 5 bases outside the gene matches. The CDR3 bases are TGTGCCACCAGTGATTTCGGACAGGGAGGGGAAAAACTGTTTTTT. It is translated as CATSDFGQGGEKLFF.

The V gene is TRBV2, the J gene TRBJ1-1; D is uncertain. Germline V gene lookup returns CDR1 SNHLY and CDR2 FYNNEI. CDR3 length: 11 amino acids. V was shortened by 3 bases and J by 8 bases, with 7 bases between the two germline ends. The chain's CDR3 is CASSDTGEAFF. CDR3 nucleotides: TGTGCCAGCAGTGATACGGGCGAAGCTTTCTTT.

This clonotype was counted many times. The V call is TRBV7-3, the J call TRBJ2-1; 7 bases are shared with TRBD2. Trimming removed 2 bases from V and 4 bases from J; junction bases left unmatched: 5. The CDR3 is made up of 15 amino acids. The germline gives CDR1 SGHTA, CDR2 FQGTGA. This chain's CDR3 is CASSLGGGVYNEQFF. CDR3 DNA sequence: TGTGCCAGCAGCTTAGGGGGGGGGGTTTACAATGAGCAGTTCTTC.

The chain has TRBV10-2 and TRBJ1-6, with D tentatively TRBD1 (5 bases). V lost 8 bases and J 8 bases, leaving 13 bases between the germline ends. The CDR3 is made up of 13 amino acids. CDR1 and CDR2 from the germline V gene are WSHSY and SAAADI. CDR3 sequence reads: CASEVGGDSPLHF. CDR3 DNA sequence: TGCGCCAGCGAGGTGGGGGGTGATTCACCCCTCCACTTT.

This clonotype was detected only a few times. This sequence joins TRBV7-8 and TRBJ1-2; 7 nucleotides match TRBD1. The CDR3 sequence is 16 residues long. J gave up 4 bases and V 0 bases, and 8 bases lay outside the gene matches. CDR1 and CDR2 from the germline V gene are SGHVS and FQNEAQ. CDR3 amino acids: CASSLALWDRGYGYTF. Written as DNA, the CDR3 is TGTGCCAGCAGCTTAGCTCTTTGGGACAGAGGCTATGGCTACACCTTC.

V gene TRBV30 combines with J gene TRBJ2-7; no clear D. CDR3 size: 13 residues. Looked up from germline, CDR1 is GTSNPN and CDR2 is SVGIG (reference sequence). V lost 1 base and J 2 bases, leaving 9 bases between the germline ends. The CDR3 bases are TGTGCCTGGAGTGGTAGTCCCCCCTACGAGCAGTACTTC. Its protein is CAWSGSPPYEQYF.

This clonotype was observed a handful of times. This rearrangement joins TRBV19 to TRBJ1-1; D gene ambiguous. Germline V gene sequence: CDR1 LNHDA, CDR2 SQIVND (reference sequence). Trimming took off 7 bases at V and 0 bases at J, with 12 bases between the two ends. The CDR3 has 14 residues. CDR3 in DNA: TGTGCCAGTAAGCAGGCAGGCCTGAACACTGAAGCTTTCTTT. This encodes CASKQAGLNTEAFF.

The V gene is TRBV11-2, the J gene TRBJ2-1, with TRBD1 as a possible D gene (6 bases). V shed 5 bases and J shed 2 bases, with 13 bases lying between them. The CDR3 totals 15 residues. Germline V gives CDR1 SGHAT, CDR2 FQNNGV. The CDR3 sequence is CASSPGQSPYNEQFF. CDR3 coding DNA: TGTGCCAGCAGCCCCGGACAGAGCCCCTACAATGAGCAGTTCTTC.

This clonotype appeared a few times. The CDR3 DNA follows: TGTGCCAGCAGTTACGAGGAGAACACTGAAGCTTTCTTT. It encodes CASSYEENTEAFF. The chain couples TRBV6-5 to TRBJ1-1; D gene ambiguous. This CDR3 has 13 residues. Per germline, CDR1 MNHEY and CDR2 SVGAGI. Deletions cut 2 bases from V and 1 base from J, with 5 bases between.

On this clonotype: A much larger clone differs by one base, so this may be a read error. The genes are TRBV4-1 and TRBJ1-1; 9 bases line up with TRBD1. CDR1 is MGHRA and CDR2 is YSYEKL in the germline V gene. This CDR3 is built from 16 residues. In nucleotides, the CDR3 is TGTGTCAGCAGCCAACCCGGGACAGGGAGGAACACTGAAGCTTTCTTT. Its protein product is CVSSQPGTGRNTEAFF.

This chain connects TRBV7-2 to TRBJ2-1; no reliable D call. The length of the CDR3 is 14 residues. V lost 5 bases and J 4 bases, leaving 12 bases between the germline ends. Germline CDR1 reads SGHTA; CDR2 reads FQGNSA. CDR3 loop: CASSPGPSYNEQFF. As DNA, the CDR3 is TGTGCCAGCAGCCCTGGCCCCTCGTACAATGAGCAGTTCTTC.

At least ten counts were recorded for this clonotype. The V and J genes are TRBV2 and TRBJ1-1; D remains ambiguous. Trimming pared 4 bases from V and 2 bases from J, leaving 14 bases between. The CDR3 totals 15 residues. CDR1 SNHLY and CDR2 FYNNEI come from the germline V gene. CDR3 nucleotide sequence: TGTGCCAGCAGTGGTATAAGGGTAGGCAACACTGAAGCTTTCTTT. Translation gives CASSGIRVGNTEAFF. Drawing the rest from reference TRBV2 and TRBJ1-1, the complete variable domain is EPEVTQTPSHQVTQMGQEVILRCVPISNHLYFYWYRQILGQKVEFLVSFYNNEISEKSEIFDDQFSVERPDGSNFTLKIRSTKLEDSAMYFCASSGIRVGNTEAFFGQGTRLTVV.

This clonotype appeared many times. The chain uses TRBV6-1 and TRBJ2-1, with D possibly being TRBD1 (6 bases). Germline CDR1 is MNHNS and CDR2 is SASEGT. V gave up 5 bases and J gave up 1 base, with 12 bases separating them. The CDR3 runs 15 residues. The CDR3 reads CASSTGTTSYNEQFF. The CDR3 region has the DNA TGTGCCAGCAGTACCGGGACAACATCCTACAATGAGCAGTTCTTC.